This T cell receptor (beta chain) is drawn from a study of cytomegalovirus exposure and HLA in healthy donors. Study-level background: Per a later analysis, the approximately 690 first-cohort and 120 validation repertoires shared one platform.

As for this clone: Antigen: not known.

General study points: The study put 150 to 200 TCR beta chains on its list as cytomegalovirus-associated. Cytomegalovirus status was reportedly diagnosed by the classifier with high specificity and sensitivity.

The table came from immunoSEQ multiplex PCR; TCRdb's copy has only in-frame clones and leaves some out. The sample lists 260,000 or so clones, roughly 88% seen once, with about 0.85% in the top ten. This CDR3 has 13 amino acids. The V gene lost 4 bases and the J gene lost 5 bases, with 10 bases spanning the gap. Germline CDR1 is SGHRS and CDR2 is YFSETQ. Source material: PBMCs. V and J are TRBV5-1 and TRBJ1-5; D unclear. The TCR was taken from a woman in her late teens or twenties in good health and CMV-seronegative. CDR3: CASSLTSDQPQHF. The CDR3 nucleotides read TGCGCCAGCAGCCTTACGAGTGATCAGCCCCAGCATTTT.